The rows below give T cell receptor beta chains drawn from one sample of a study of cytomegalovirus exposure and HLA in healthy donors. Method: immunoSEQ multiplex PCR; TCRdb's copy keeps in-frame clones and lacks some. The sample includes 50,000 or so clones, roughly 94% of them seen just once. The specimen sequenced was PBMCs. The receptors stem from a young woman in good health and CMV-seropositive. Both conserved end residues are part of each CDR3. D genes are given only for firm matches. Only some rows state a clone size, as once, few, many or a class for expanded clones.

D	V	J	size	length	CDR3	DNA
NA	TRBV6-5	TRBJ2-1	NA	14	CASNPIGSPNEQFF	TGTGCCAGCAACCCCATTGGCTCCCCGAATGAGCAGTTCTTC
NA	TRBV15	TRBJ2-7	NA	14	CATSRSWGVTEQYF	TGTGCCACCAGCAGGAGTTGGGGAGTGACCGAGCAGTACTTC
TRBD1	TRBV18	TRBJ2-3	NA	14	CASSTGTGADTQYF	TGTGCCAGCTCAACCGGGACAGGAGCAGATACGCAGTATTTT
TRBD1	TRBV9	TRBJ1-1	NA	15	CASSPGQGRNTEAFF	TGTGCCAGCAGCCCGGGACAGGGTCGGAACACTGAAGCTTTCTTT
NA	TRBV4-1	TRBJ1-1	once	16	CASSPQLAGVYTEAFF	TGCGCCAGCAGCCCCCAGCTAGCGGGGGTATATACTGAAGCTTTCTTT
NA	TRBV6-6	TRBJ1-1	NA	12	CASSYRDQEAFF	TGTGCCAGCAGTTATCGGGATCAGGAAGCTTTCTTT
NA	TRBV7-3	TRBJ1-1	NA	13	CASSPGWQNEAFF	TGTGCCAGCAGCCCCGGGTGGCAAAATGAAGCTTTCTTT
NA	TRBV11-3	TRBJ1-1	NA	15	CASSLDPWPGTEAFF	TGTGCCAGCAGCTTAGATCCTTGGCCGGGCACTGAAGCTTTCTTT
NA	TRBV6-5	TRBJ2-4	NA	14	CASSYGGSQNIQYF	TGTGCCAGCAGTTACGGAGGGTCCCAAAACATTCAGTACTTC
TRBD2	TRBV7-8	TRBJ2-1	NA	19	CASSLWSAVASGRAGEQFF	TGTGCCAGCAGCTTATGGTCCGCGGTGGCTAGCGGGAGGGCCGGTGAGCAGTTCTTC
NA	TRBV5-6	TRBJ1-2	NA	15	CASSFMVQGDYGYTF	TGTGCCAGCAGCTTCATGGTACAAGGGGACTATGGCTACACCTTC
NA	TRBV7-9	TRBJ2-7	NA	18	CASSLDRGGRKLTYEQYF	TGTGCCAGCAGCTTAGATAGGGGGGGACGGAAACTTACCTACGAGCAGTACTTC
NA	TRBV30	TRBJ2-7	NA	13	CAWRWRGSYEQYF	TGTGCCTGGAGGTGGCGGGGCTCCTACGAGCAGTACTTC
NA	TRBV4-1	TRBJ1-2	NA	16	CASSQDIAKANYGYTF	TGCGCCAGCAGCCAAGACATAGCCAAAGCTAACTATGGCTACACCTTC
TRBD2	TRBV29-1	TRBJ2-7	NA	14	CSAQWTSGRYEQYF	TGCAGCGCCCAATGGACTAGCGGGAGATACGAGCAGTACTTC
NA	TRBV9	TRBJ1-1	NA	13	CASSVARYTEAFF	TGTGCCAGCAGCGTAGCTAGGTACACTGAAGCTTTCTTT
TRBD2	TRBV6-5	TRBJ2-3	NA	14	CASSFTSGSDTQYF	TGTGCCAGCAGTTTTACTAGCGGGTCAGATACGCAGTATTTT
TRBD1	TRBV28	TRBJ2-7	NA	13	CASLTGGRGEQYF	TGTGCCAGCTTAACAGGGGGCAGGGGCGAGCAGTACTTC
TRBD1	TRBV15	TRBJ1-4	NA	18	CATSRFPGTVEANEKLFF	TGTGCCACCAGCAGATTCCCCGGGACAGTAGAGGCTAATGAAAAACTGTTTTTT
NA	TRBV9	TRBJ2-1	NA	15	CASSGRSGSYNEQFF	TGTGCCAGCAGCGGAAGAAGCGGGTCCTACAATGAGCAGTTCTTC
TRBD2	TRBV7-8	TRBJ2-3	NA	16	CASSSRLASDTDTQYF	TGTGCCAGCAGTTCCCGACTAGCGAGCGACACAGATACGCAGTATTTT
TRBD1	TRBV7-8	TRBJ1-1	NA	14	CASSHGTENTEAFF	TGTGCCAGCAGCCACGGGACAGAGAACACTGAAGCTTTCTTT
NA	TRBV10-3	TRBJ2-7	NA	14	CAISRGLDSYEQYF	TGTGCCATCAGTAGGGGACTGGACTCCTACGAGCAGTACTTC
TRBD2	TRBV28	TRBJ2-7	NA	14	CASSFASGSYEQYF	TGTGCCAGCAGTTTTGCTAGCGGGAGCTACGAGCAGTACTTC
NA	TRBV6-5	TRBJ2-2	NA	13	CASSPSPVGGLFF	TGTGCCAGCAGCCCCTCGCCGGTGGGGGGGCTGTTTTTT
NA	TRBV19	TRBJ2-7	NA	13	CASSSSGSYEQYF	TGTGCCAGTAGTAGTAGCGGATCCTACGAGCAGTACTTC
TRBD2	TRBV14	TRBJ2-1	NA	15	CASSQKLAGVNEQFF	TGTGCCAGCAGCCAAAAACTAGCGGGAGTAAATGAGCAGTTCTTC
TRBD2	TRBV9	TRBJ2-3	once	17	CASSVGVAGGRTDTQYF	TGTGCCAGCAGCGTAGGGGTAGCGGGAGGGCGCACAGATACGCAGTATTTT
TRBD1	TRBV5-8	TRBJ1-1	NA	15	CASSGPYRGETEAFF	TGTGCCAGCAGCGGCCCTTACAGGGGGGAAACTGAAGCTTTCTTT
TRBD1	TRBV15	TRBJ2-6	NA	16	CATSRETGSGANVLTF	TGTGCCACCAGCAGAGAGACAGGGTCTGGGGCCAACGTCCTGACTTTC
NA	TRBV6-1	TRBJ2-1	NA	13	CASPGAGDNEQFF	TGTGCCAGCCCTGGGGCAGGGGATAATGAGCAGTTCTTC
TRBD1	TRBV28	TRBJ1-2	NA	16	CATGQGAGIGINGYTF	TGTGCCACTGGACAGGGAGCGGGAATAGGTATTAATGGCTACACCTTC
TRBD1	TRBV28	TRBJ1-4	NA	20	CASSLPRPGQGGSGNEKLFF	TGTGCCAGCAGTTTACCCCGACCGGGACAGGGGGGTTCAGGAAATGAAAAACTGTTTTTT
NA	TRBV28	TRBJ1-2	NA	13	CASSYGQNYGYTF	TGTGCCAGCAGTTATGGACAGAACTATGGCTACACCTTC
NA	TRBV11-3	TRBJ2-1	NA	14	CASSLDQRYNEQFF	TGTGCCAGCAGCTTAGACCAGCGTTACAATGAGCAGTTCTTC
TRBD1	TRBV27	TRBJ1-1	NA	15	CASSLSNRGRTEAFF	TGTGCCAGCAGTTTATCGAATAGGGGGCGTACTGAAGCTTTCTTT
TRBD1	TRBV18	TRBJ1-4	NA	15	CASSQGQLIEGKLFF	TGTGCCAGCTCACAGGGACAGTTGATAGAGGGAAAACTGTTTTTT
TRBD2	TRBV6-5	TRBJ2-1	NA	14	CASSWTSGPNEQFF	TGTGCCAGCAGTTGGACTAGCGGGCCCAATGAGCAGTTCTTC
TRBD1	TRBV18	TRBJ2-7	few	15	CASSPGQGWGDEQYF	TGTGCCAGCTCACCCGGACAGGGTTGGGGGGACGAGCAGTACTTC
NA	TRBV27	TRBJ2-1	NA	17	CASSENDRSSSYNEQFF	TGTGCCAGCAGTGAAAACGACAGATCGAGCTCCTACAATGAGCAGTTCTTC
NA	TRBV28	TRBJ2-1	NA	11	CASSLNMEQFF	TGTGCCAGCAGTTTAAATATGGAGCAGTTCTTC
TRBD2	TRBV4-3	TRBJ2-3	NA	15	CASSSRGLVTDTQYF	TGCGCCAGCAGCTCCCGTGGACTAGTAACAGATACGCAGTATTTT
NA	TRBV5-4	TRBJ2-3	NA	15	CASSRPGGSADTQYF	TGTGCCAGCAGCCGGCCGGGGGGCTCGGCAGATACGCAGTATTTT
TRBD1	TRBV5-4	TRBJ1-3	once	16	CASSLAGTGAGNTIYF	TGTGCCAGCAGCTTGGCCGGGACAGGGGCTGGAAACACCATATATTTT
NA	TRBV5-1	TRBJ2-7	NA	15	CASSLVWDSTYEQYF	TGCGCCAGCAGCTTGGTGTGGGACTCGACGTACGAGCAGTACTTC
TRBD2	TRBV15	TRBJ2-1	NA	18	CATSRAAWLAGWDNEQFF	TGTGCCACCAGCAGAGCGGCTTGGCTAGCGGGGTGGGACAATGAGCAGTTCTTC
TRBD1	TRBV4-3	TRBJ2-7	few	17	CASSQRGPGQGIYEQYF	TGCGCCAGCAGCCAGAGGGGCCCGGGACAGGGAATATACGAGCAGTACTTC
TRBD1	TRBV4-1	TRBJ2-7	once	16	CASSQDRDRGRYEQYF	TGCGCCAGCAGCCAAGATCGGGACAGGGGGCGCTACGAGCAGTACTTC
NA	TRBV19	TRBJ2-7	NA	15	CASSTEAAAPYEQYF	TGTGCCAGTAGTACGGAGGCCGCCGCGCCCTACGAGCAGTACTTC
TRBD1	TRBV2	TRBJ2-5	NA	15	CASSGLTGTQETQYF	TGTGCCAGCAGTGGGCTGACAGGGACCCAAGAGACCCAGTACTTC
NA	TRBV19	TRBJ2-1	NA	14	CASSIGHRAGEQFF	TGTGCCAGTAGTATAGGGCACAGGGCCGGTGAGCAGTTCTTC
NA	TRBV28	TRBJ1-1	NA	13	CASRASRRTEAFF	TGTGCCAGCAGGGCTAGCAGGAGGACTGAAGCTTTCTTT
TRBD2	TRBV11-2	TRBJ2-1	NA	16	CASSHTGTRKVYEQFF	TGTGCCAGCAGCCACACCGGGACTAGGAAGGTCTATGAGCAGTTCTTC
TRBD1	TRBV28	TRBJ2-7	NA	13	CASSSYRGGEQYF	TGTGCCAGCAGTTCGTACAGGGGTGGCGAGCAGTACTTC